These 30 T cell receptor beta chains were sequenced from one sample in a study of blood T cell repertoires in COVID-19. TCRdb's copy holds only in-frame clones and misses some; the assay was immunoSEQ multiplex PCR. The sample lists about 320,000 clones; around 90% were seen once. The material sequenced was PBMCs or T cells enriched from blood (not recorded which). These receptors were collected from a man aged 60-69 years who had recovered from COVID-19.

The CDR3 nucleotides are TGTGCCAGCAGTGAGACAGAGAGCAATCAGCCCCAGCATTTT. It translates to CASSETESNQPQHF. The V and J genes are TRBV2 and TRBJ1-5, with a tentative D call TRBD1 (5 bases). Between the trimmed V and J ends, which lost 3 bases and 1 base, there was a span of 7 bases. The CDR3 loop spans 14 amino acids. Germline loops: CDR1 SNHLY, CDR2 FYNNEI.

This chain links TRBV21-1 with TRBJ2-1; the table gives TRBD1 as D, unverified against the DNA. TRBV21-1 is a pseudogene segment. The CDR3 spans 15 residues. CDR3 in amino acids: CASSKLRDTYNEQFF. The CDR3 DNA is TGTGCCAGCAGCAAGCTCCGGGACACGTACAATGAGCAGTTCTTC.

V and J are TRBV28 and TRBJ1-2; no firm D call. V lost 6 bases and J lost 4, with 9 bases in between. Germline V gene lookup returns CDR1 MDHEN and CDR2 SYDVKM. The CDR3 runs to 12 residues. The CDR3 nucleotides are TGTGCCAGCAGATTTGGAGTCTATGGCTACACCTTC. This sequence encodes CASRFGVYGYTF.

On this clone itself: The junction departs from germline at one end; a sequencing error may be responsible. This chain uses TRBV7-8 with TRBJ2-7; D perhaps matches TRBD2 (7 bases). In germline, CDR1 is SGHVS, CDR2 FQNEAQ. The CDR3 length is 17 residues. The CDR3 DNA follows: TGTGCCAGCCAAAAAAATGGGGGGGCCATATCCTCCTCCGAGCAGTACTTC. Residues: CASQKNGGAISSSEQYF.

The chain is built from TRBV20-1 and TRBJ2-1; 11 bases align to TRBD2. Germline V gives CDR1 DFQATT, CDR2 SNEGSKA (reference sequence). The V and J ends lost 3 bases and 9 bases, in that order; junction bases with no gene match: 7. The CDR3 runs 14 residues. CDR3 coding DNA: TGCAGTGCTAGTGGGACTAGCGGCCTAACTGAGCAGTTCTTC. Its translation is CSASGTSGLTEQFF.

The chain uses TRBV10-3 and TRBJ1-1, with 7 positions matching TRBD1. With 3 bases clipped from V and 1 base from J, the junction kept 5 bases outside the gene matches. Germline V gene lookup returns CDR1 ENHRY and CDR2 SYGVKD. This CDR3 contains 15 residues. CDR3 nucleotides: TGTGCCATCAGTGACCCCGGGACAGCGAACACTGAAGCTTTCTTT. Translation: CAISDPGTANTEAFF.

This clone was detected a few times. One end of the junction fails to match germline, which may point to a read error. The rearrangement links TRBV23-1 to TRBJ2-5; TRBD1 matches at 10 bases. TRBV23-1 is recorded as an ORF, its role being uncertain. The CDR3 is 15 residues long. CDR3 residues: CASRQTGGDQETQYF. CDR3 bases: TGCGCCAGCCGTCAGACAGGGGGCGACCAAGAGACCCAGTACTTC.

The chain joins TRBV7-3 to TRBJ2-1, with 8 nucleotides matching TRBD1. The CDR3 is made up of 16 amino acids. Germline V CDR1 and CDR2: SGHTA, FQGTGA. V shed 4 bases and J 2 bases; nucleotides not matched to a gene: 7. Here the CDR3 reads CASSSSGTGTYNEQFF. CDR3 coding DNA: TGTGCCAGCAGCTCCTCGGGGACAGGAACCTACAATGAGCAGTTCTTC. Together with reference TRBV7-3 and TRBJ2-1, the CDR3 gives the full variable domain: GAGVSQTPSNKVTEKGKYVELRCDPISGHTALYWYRQSLGQGPEFLIYFQGTGAADDSGLPNDRFFAVRPEGSVSTLKIQRTERGDSAVYLCASSSSGTGTYNEQFFGPGTRLTVL.

The rearrangement uses TRBV5-1 and TRBJ2-5; D may be TRBD2 (6 bases). Germline V CDR1 and CDR2: SGHRS, YFSETQ. The CDR3 covers 14 residues. Trimming took off 2 bases at V and 3 bases at J, with 11 bases between the two ends. This CDR3 reads CASSFQGGEETQYF. CDR3 bases: TGCGCCAGCAGCTTCCAGGGAGGAGAAGAGACCCAGTACTTC.

Note on this clone: Other DNA sequences within the sample encode an identical CDR3. The V and J genes are TRBV4-2 and TRBJ2-1, with 12 bases lining up with TRBD2. Germline V gene lookup returns CDR1 LGHNA and CDR2 YNFKEQ. The CDR3 is made up of 16 amino acids. J gave up 4 bases and V 1 base, and 2 bases lay outside the gene matches. DNA of the CDR3: TGTGCCAGCAGCCAAGCCGGGACTAGCGGGTACAATGAGCAGTTCTTC. Its protein is CASSQAGTSGYNEQFF.

This chain connects TRBV7-3 to TRBJ1-5, with a possible D match to TRBD1 (6 bases). CDR1 SGHTA and CDR2 FQGTGA come from the germline V gene. With 2 bases removed from V and 4 bases from J, the gap between germline ends came to 6 bases. This CDR3 contains 13 residues. This CDR3 is CASSLGTNQPQHF. CDR3 in DNA: TGTGCCAGCAGCTTAGGGACAAATCAGCCCCAGCATTTT. The full variable domain, in which reference TRBV7-3 and TRBJ1-5 provide the parts outside the CDR3, is GAGVSQTPSNKVTEKGKYVELRCDPISGHTALYWYRQSLGQGPEFLIYFQGTGAADDSGLPNDRFFAVRPEGSVSTLKIQRTERGDSAVYLCASSLGTNQPQHFGDGTRLSIL.

The chain uses TRBV7-9 and TRBJ2-3, with D perhaps matching TRBD2 (5 bases). Trimming took off 3 bases at V and 2 bases at J, with 12 bases between the two ends. The CDR3 consists of 15 residues. Per germline, CDR1 SEHNR and CDR2 FQNEAQ (reference sequence). CDR3 amino acids: CASSLSGRATDTQYF. The CDR3 region has the DNA TGTGCCAGCAGCTTGAGCGGAAGAGCCACAGATACGCAGTATTTT. Variable domain in full (rest from reference TRBV7-9 and TRBJ2-3): DTGVSQNPRHKITKRGQNVTFRCDPISEHNRLYWYRQTLGQGPEFLTYFQNEAQLEKSRLLSDRFSAERPKGSFSTLEIQRTEQGDSAMYLCASSLSGRATDTQYFGPGTRLTVL.

The gene calls are TRBV7-3 and TRBJ2-3; possibly TRBD2 for D (6 bases). The CDR3 length is 15 residues. Germline CDR1 is SGHTA and CDR2 is FQGTGA. The germline V and J ends were trimmed by 5 bases and 10 bases, with 22 bases remaining between them. CDR3 coding DNA: TGTGCCAGCAGCCCCCGGGCTAGCGAGAGGGGTGCGCAGTATTTT. Protein product: CASSPRASERGAQYF. Using reference TRBV7-3 and TRBJ2-3 for the parts outside the CDR3, the full variable domain is GAGVSQTPSNKVTEKGKYVELRCDPISGHTALYWYRQSLGQGPEFLIYFQGTGAADDSGLPNDRFFAVRPEGSVSTLKIQRTERGDSAVYLCASSPRASERGAQYFGPGTRLTVL.

V and J are TRBV7-3 and TRBJ2-1, with 10 nucleotides matching TRBD2. The germline V gene has CDR1 SGHTA and CDR2 FQGTGA. This CDR3 is built from 15 residues. J gave up 5 bases and V 5 bases, and 6 bases lay outside the gene matches. In DNA form, the CDR3 reads TGTGCCAGCAGCCCAAGCGGGAGGGCCGACAATGAGCAGTTCTTC. Protein product: CASSPSGRADNEQFF.

J is TRBJ1-1 and V is TRBV13; 10 bases are a match to TRBD1. Germline values: CDR1 PRHDT, CDR2 FYEKMQ (reference sequence). Unmatched junction bases numbered 6, after V lost 2 bases and J lost 6 bases. The CDR3 is 15 amino acids. CDR3 in amino acids: CASSLSGTGASEAFF. DNA of the CDR3: TGTGCCAGCAGCTTATCAGGGACAGGGGCATCTGAAGCTTTCTTT.

The CDR3 protein is CSVGIQVGYGYTF. Here the CDR3 DNA reads TGCAGCGTTGGTATACAGGTGGGCTATGGCTACACCTTC. This chain connects TRBV29-1 to TRBJ1-2; D is perhaps TRBD1 (5 bases). Trimming removed 4 bases at V and 4 bases at J, with 13 bases between. The CDR3 extends over 13 amino acids. Germline assignment: CDR1 SQVTM and CDR2 ANQGSEA.

This chain joins TRBV23-1 and TRBJ1-5, with D possibly matching TRBD1 (6 bases). TRBV23-1 is an ORF; its function is uncertain. This CDR3 contains 13 residues. V shed 10 bases and J shed 3 bases, with 13 bases lying between them. This CDR3 reads CANPGHYNQPQHF. DNA of the CDR3: TGCGCCAACCCGGGACACTACAATCAGCCCCAGCATTTT.

The chain employs TRBV9 and TRBJ2-5, with TRBD1 identical over 9 bases. This CDR3 has 14 residues. The V gene end was trimmed by 4 bases and the J gene end by 4 bases; junction bases not matched to a gene: 5. Looked up from germline, CDR1 is SGDLS and CDR2 is YYNGEE. The CDR3 bases are TGTGCCAGCAGCACTACGACAGGGGGAGAGACCCAGTACTTC. Its protein product is CASSTTTGGETQYF.

V and J are TRBV7-3 and TRBJ2-2, with a possible D match to TRBD2 (6 bases). The CDR3 is made up of 14 amino acids. Trimming took 7 bases from V and 1 from J, leaving 10 bases between them. Germline V gene data show CDR1 as SGHTA and CDR2 as FQGTGA. The CDR3 sequence: CASTTGLNTGELFF. In DNA form, the CDR3 reads TGTGCCAGCACTACGGGACTGAACACCGGGGAGCTGTTTTTT.

The chain recombines TRBV7-2 with TRBJ2-1, with TRBD2 matching 13 bases. The CDR3 totals 16 residues. The V segment lost 3 bases and the J segment 7 bases; nucleotides outside the gene matches: 6. Germline assignment: CDR1 SGHTA and CDR2 FQGNSA. CDR3 sequence: CASSFVRTSGSNEQFF. The CDR3 bases are TGTGCCAGCAGCTTTGTTCGGACTAGCGGGAGTAATGAGCAGTTCTTC.

This chain joins TRBV5-6 and TRBJ2-7; D may be TRBD1 (6 bases). The length of the CDR3 is 12 residues. With 4 bases removed from V and 5 bases from J, the gap between germline ends came to 10 bases. Germline CDR1 reads SGHDT; CDR2 reads YYEEEE. CDR3 amino acids: CASSLNRDEQYF. CDR3 coding DNA: TGTGCCAGCAGCCTAAACAGGGACGAGCAGTACTTC.

The V gene is TRBV5-6, the J gene TRBJ2-3; 10 positions match TRBD2. The germline gives CDR1 SGHDT, CDR2 YYEEEE. The CDR3 loop spans 16 amino acids. The ends lost 4 bases at V and 0 bases at J; junction bases unmatched: 5. In DNA, the CDR3 is TGTGCCAGCAGCGGTAAAGCGGGAGGGAGCACAGATACGCAGTATTTT. Translating it yields CASSGKAGGSTDTQYF.

V usage is TRBV18 and J usage is TRBJ1-1, with D uncertain. There are 14 residues in the CDR3. Germline lookup yields CDR1 KGHSH and CDR2 LQKENI. The V end was cut by 3 bases, the J end by 1 base, with 9 bases between. CDR3 nucleotides: TGTGCCAGCTCACCCCCTGGCCCGAACACTGAAGCTTTCTTT. Residues: CASSPPGPNTEAFF.

CDR3 sequence: CASSLGPTPQETQYF. The CDR3 region has the DNA TGTGCCAGTAGTTTGGGCCCCACCCCGCAAGAGACCCAGTACTTC. V gene TRBV19 combines with J gene TRBJ2-5; D is undetermined. Germline CDR1 LNHDA, CDR2 SQIVND (reference sequence). The CDR3 has 15 residues. Trimming pared 5 bases from V and 2 bases from J, leaving 15 bases between.

V usage is TRBV6-2 or TRBV6-3 and J usage is TRBJ2-1; D not certain. Germline-derived CDR1 and CDR2 are MNHEY and SVGEGT. The CDR3 spans 12 residues. Trimming removed 2 bases at V and 5 bases at J, with 4 bases between. The CDR3 nucleotides are TGTGCCAGCAGTTACCCGGACAATGAGCAGTTCTTC. Translation: CASSYPDNEQFF.

This clone has only a few counts. J is TRBJ2-3 and V is TRBV28; TRBD2 matches 9 bases. V lost 3 bases, J lost 7 bases, and 14 bases stayed unmatched. Per germline, CDR1 MDHEN and CDR2 SYDVKM. The CDR3 spans 17 residues. The CDR3 protein is CASSFDGEREVVYTQYF. DNA of the CDR3: TGTGCCAGCAGTTTCGATGGTGAGCGGGAGGTAGTATATACGCAGTATTTT.

The chain links TRBV9 to TRBJ2-1; TRBD2 matches 10 bases. CDR1 is SGDLS and CDR2 is YYNGEE in the germline V gene. The CDR3 length is 17 residues. V shed 0 bases, J shed 9 bases, and the junction held 12 bases outside the gene matches. CDR3: CASSVGSTSGIVSEQFF. DNA for the CDR3: TGTGCCAGCAGCGTAGGGTCTACTAGCGGGATCGTCAGTGAGCAGTTCTTC.

V usage is TRBV4-1 and J usage is TRBJ2-1, with 11 bases aligning to TRBD2. Unmatched junction bases numbered 9, after V lost 4 bases and J lost 7 bases. CDR1 is MGHRA, CDR2 YSYEKL, per germline. The length of the CDR3 is 16 residues. The CDR3 protein is CASSRYTSGSANEQFF. For the CDR3, the DNA is TGCGCCAGCAGCCGTTATACTAGCGGGAGTGCAAATGAGCAGTTCTTC.

The chain has TRBV24-1 and TRBJ2-5; 7 positions match TRBD1. The CDR3 covers 16 residues. The J segment lost 2 bases and the V segment lost 2 bases, leaving 7 bases of the junction unmatched. Germline assignment: CDR1 KGHDR and CDR2 SFDVKD. The CDR3 region has the DNA TGTGCCACCAGTGATTCCCGGACAGGACCTCAAGAGACCCAGTACTTC. Translation gives CATSDSRTGPQETQYF.

This clone has only one observation. The rearrangement uses TRBV7-3 and TRBJ2-2; TRBD1 matches 9 bases. This CDR3 region has 16 residues. Germline V gives CDR1 SGHTA, CDR2 FQGTGA. Trimming removed 4 bases from V and 2 bases from J; junction bases left unmatched: 5. The CDR3 sequence is CASSWTGAINTGELFF. The CDR3 region has the DNA TGTGCCAGCAGCTGGACAGGGGCAATCAACACCGGGGAGCTGTTTTTT.